A single sample is the source of the 20 T cell receptor beta chains below, sequenced in a study of identical twins. TCRdb reprocessed the 5' RACE reads via MiXCR and lists one record per CDR3 protein. The data show about 890,000 distinct CDR3 sequences, with more than 9% seen just once and around 1.5% held by the top ten. These data were also filed under a second study, of yellow fever vaccine responses in identical twins.

Sequenced sample: PBMCs. These receptors originate from a woman in her late teens or twenties in good health.

V gene TRBV20-1 combines with J gene TRBJ2-2; 12 positions match TRBD2. The CDR3 has 14 residues. The V and J ends lost 6 bases and 6 bases, in that order; junction bases with no gene match: 5. The germline gives CDR1 DFQATT, CDR2 SNEGSKA (reference sequence). CDR3 region: CSAQRLAGAGELFF. Here the CDR3 DNA reads TGCAGTGCCCAGAGACTAGCGGGAGCCGGGGAGCTGTTTTTT.

V gene TRBV2 combines with J gene TRBJ2-1, with 11 bases that match TRBD2. Germline V gives CDR1 SNHLY, CDR2 FYNNEI. There are 18 residues in the CDR3. The V gene end was trimmed by 7 bases and the J gene end by 4 bases; junction bases not matched to a gene: 15. The CDR3 sequence is CASTEPLAGERGYNEQFF. The CDR3 coding sequence is TGTGCCAGCACCGAGCCACTAGCGGGAGAGAGGGGATACAATGAGCAGTTCTTC.

This rearrangement joins TRBV12-3 or TRBV12-4 to TRBJ2-3; D remains ambiguous. This CDR3 spans 15 amino acids. V shed 3 bases and J shed 6 bases, with 16 bases lying between them. The CDR3 nucleotides are TGTGCCAGCAGTTTTAGGGCTGTCAGCATCGATACGCAGTATTTT. Translated, it gives CASSFRAVSIDTQYF.

J is TRBJ2-1 and V is TRBV3-1; D possibly matches TRBD1 or TRBD2 (6 bases each). The CDR3 contains 18 residues. From germline, CDR1 is LGHDT and CDR2 YNNKEL (reference sequence). V was shortened by 10 bases and J by 2 bases, with 27 bases between the two germline ends. The CDR3 sequence: CAICPVGGRKFPYNEQFF. The CDR3 DNA sequence: TGTGCCATCTGTCCTGTGGGGGGCAGAAAGTTTCCCTACAATGAGCAGTTCTTC.

As for this clonotype: An end of the junction does not agree with germline; a read error may underlie this. The chain has TRBV20-1 and TRBJ2-1, with unresolved D. CDR1 is DFQATT and CDR2 is SNEGSKA in the germline V gene (reference sequence). The CDR3 consists of 14 residues. Here the CDR3 reads CSASGPNSYSEQFF. The CDR3 DNA sequence: TGCAGTGCTAGTGGTCCGAACTCCTACAGTGAGCAGTTCTTC.

This clonotype was seen more than once but under ten times. V usage is TRBV6-5 and J usage is TRBJ1-2; possibly TRBD1 for D (5 bases). Germline CDR1 is MNHEY and CDR2 is SVGAGI. V was shortened by 6 bases and J by 8 bases, with 13 bases between the two germline ends. There are 12 residues in the CDR3. CDR3 residues: CASRETGVGYTF. In DNA form, the CDR3 reads TGTGCCAGCAGAGAAACAGGTGTCGGCTACACCTTC.

This clonotype has just a few counts. This rearrangement joins TRBV27 to TRBJ2-3; 14 bases map to TRBD2. The length of the CDR3 is 17 residues. The ends lost 8 bases at V and 1 base at J; junction bases unmatched: 8. The germline V gene has CDR1 MNHEY and CDR2 SMNVEV (reference sequence). CDR3 sequence (DNA): TGTGCCAGCGGGGGACTAGCGGGAGTAGGAGGCACAGATACGCAGTATTTT. Translation: CASGGLAGVGGTDTQYF.

This clonotype has a handful of counts. The chain joins TRBV28 to TRBJ2-7, with D possibly TRBD1 on 6 matching bases. CDR1 is MDHEN and CDR2 is SYDVKM in the germline V gene. The CDR3 extends over 13 amino acids. V lost 5 bases, J lost 3 bases, and 11 bases lay in between. CDR3 DNA: TGTGCCAGCAGTCCGGGACACAACTACGAGCAGTACTTC. Its protein is CASSPGHNYEQYF.

The rearrangement joins TRBV7-6 to TRBJ1-1; a weak D match, TRBD1 (6 bases). This CDR3 region has 15 residues. CDR1 and CDR2 from the germline V gene are SGHVS and FNYEAQ. With 2 bases removed from V and 1 base from J, the gap between germline ends came to 11 bases. The CDR3 loop reads CASSLQTTGNTEAFF. The CDR3 DNA follows: TGTGCCAGCAGCTTACAGACGACAGGGAACACTGAAGCTTTCTTT.

The genes are TRBV20-1 and TRBJ2-3; 8 bases are a match to TRBD2. CDR3 length: 14 residues. Looked up from germline, CDR1 is DFQATT and CDR2 is SNEGSKA (reference sequence). Losses at the gene ends were 5 bases for V and 3 bases for J; bases not matched to a gene: 7. CDR3 in DNA: TGCAGTGCTCCCGGGACTAGGGGAACAGATACGCAGTATTTT. Its protein product is CSAPGTRGTDTQYF.

This clonotype was counted only a few times. The gene calls are TRBV7-9 and TRBJ2-1; the D is unclear. Trimming cost V 6 bases and J 0 bases, with 15 bases left between them. CDR1 and CDR2 from the germline V gene are SEHNR and FQNEAQ (reference sequence). The CDR3 sequence is 16 residues long. The CDR3 DNA follows: TGTGCCAGCAGGAGACCCCGAATGAGCTCCTACAATGAGCAGTTCTTC. This sequence encodes CASRRPRMSSYNEQFF.

This clonotype was counted only a few times. This sequence joins TRBV11-1 and TRBJ2-7; 9 nucleotides agree with TRBD1. Germline values: CDR1 SGHAT, CDR2 FQDESV (reference sequence). Losses at the gene ends were 5 bases for V and 4 bases for J; bases not matched to a gene: 18. The CDR3 totals 18 residues. CDR3 bases: TGTGCCAGCAGCCCCATCCCCGGGGCGGGACAGGGTTTGTACGAGCAGTACTTC. It codes for CASSPIPGAGQGLYEQYF.

This sequence joins TRBV29-1 and TRBJ2-2; D uncertain. CDR3 length: 14 residues. Per the germline V gene, CDR1 is SQVTM and CDR2 is ANQGSEA. V shed 1 base and J shed 5 bases, with 11 bases lying between them. For the CDR3, the DNA is TGCAGCGTTGAAGGCATGATGGGGACCGGGGAGCTGTTTTTT. Its translation: CSVEGMMGTGELFF.

This clonotype was detected a few times. This chain connects TRBV29-1 to TRBJ2-1, with 8 bases fitting TRBD2. With 2 bases clipped from V and 5 bases from J, the junction kept 11 bases outside the gene matches. Germline loops: CDR1 SQVTM, CDR2 ANQGSEA. The CDR3 length is 16 residues. CDR3 sequence: CSVENPPGLDHNEQFF. CDR3 nucleotide sequence: TGCAGCGTTGAAAATCCACCGGGACTAGACCACAATGAGCAGTTCTTC.

The chain has TRBV5-1 and TRBJ2-5; TRBD2 agrees at 10 bases. V trimming: 0 bases; J trimming: 4 bases; junction bases outside the gene matches: 6. Germline CDR1 SGHRS, CDR2 YFSETQ. The CDR3 consists of 16 residues. The CDR3 spells CASSLGPSGGGETQYF. CDR3 coding DNA: TGCGCCAGCAGCTTGGGTCCTAGCGGGGGAGGAGAGACCCAGTACTTC. Complete variable domain (other parts from reference TRBV5-1 and TRBJ2-5): KAGVTQTPRYLIKTRGQQVTLSCSPISGHRSVSWYQQTPGQGLQFLFEYFSETQRNKGNFPGRFSGRQFSNSRSEMNVSTLELGDSALYLCASSLGPSGGGETQYFGPGTRLLVL.

At least ten counts were recorded for this clonotype. The rearrangement links TRBV5-1 to TRBJ2-7; 10 bases match TRBD1. V trimming: 4 bases; J trimming: 3 bases; junction bases outside the gene matches: 7. This CDR3 region has 15 residues. Germline loops: CDR1 SGHRS, CDR2 YFSETQ. CDR3 region: CASSIRDRGFYEQYF. The CDR3 coding sequence is TGCGCCAGCAGCATCCGGGACAGGGGATTCTACGAGCAGTACTTC.

This clonotype was recorded a few times. V is TRBV24-1 and J is TRBJ2-1, with 8 nucleotides matching TRBD1. The trim removed 2 bases at V and 14 bases at J, leaving 10 bases unmatched. The CDR3 loop spans 14 amino acids. Germline CDR1 and CDR2: KGHDR and SFDVKD. Here the CDR3 DNA reads TGTGCCACCAGTGATTGGACAGGGATCGACTCGAAGTTCTTC. Translated: CATSDWTGIDSKFF.

This clonotype turned up a few times. V is TRBV9 and J is TRBJ2-1; D perhaps matches TRBD1 (5 bases). Trimming left V 6 bases short and J 6 bases short, with 13 bases between. The CDR3 loop spans 13 amino acids. Germline assignment: CDR1 SGDLS and CDR2 YYNGEE. CDR3: CASTGRVVNEQFF. The CDR3 DNA reads as TGTGCCAGCACGGGCAGGGTGGTCAATGAGCAGTTCTTC.

The V and J genes are TRBV11-1 and TRBJ2-7, with 10 bases aligning to TRBD2. Germline assignment: CDR1 SGHAT and CDR2 FQDESV (reference sequence). Trimming at V came to 4 bases and at J to 4 bases, leaving 16 bases not matched to a gene. The CDR3 is 18 amino acids. In nucleotides, the CDR3 is TGTGCCAGCAGCTCCGTCCCCCTAAGCGGGAGGGCCCAGTACGAGCAGTACTTC. Translating gives CASSSVPLSGRAQYEQYF. The full variable domain, rest sourced from reference TRBV11-1 and TRBJ2-7, is EAEVAQSPRYKITEKSQAVAFWCDPISGHATLYWYRQILGQGPELLVQFQDESVVDDSQLPKDRFSAERLKGVDSTLKIQPAELGDSAMYLCASSSVPLSGRAQYEQYFGPGTRLTVT.

The chain recombines TRBV7-6 with TRBJ2-3; no reliable D call. The ends were cut back, 1 base at V and 0 bases at J, with 23 bases in the middle. This CDR3 has 20 amino acids. Germline loops: CDR1 SGHVS, CDR2 FNYEAQ. As DNA, the CDR3 is TGTGCCAGCAGCTTAGTCGGACCGCTTGATGAGATATATAGCACAGATACGCAGTATTTT. Protein: CASSLVGPLDEIYSTDTQYF.